Detailed here is one T cell receptor beta chain. Its antigen is unidentified. This record comes from a study of cytomegalovirus exposure and HLA in healthy donors. Notes on the study in general: CMV serostatus was the sole immune exposure information available.

Germline V lookup: CDR1 SGDLS, CDR2 YYNGEE. The CDR3 spans 15 residues. V was clipped by 4 bases and J by 0 bases; unmatched bases: 7. Primers included in the PCR were 60 Vbeta and 13 Jbeta primers. In the study's own analysis: Later reanalysis found roughly 80 million unique TCR beta chains, roughly 10 million of them shared. Profiling relied on immunoSEQ multiplex PCR, and the TCRdb table lists in-frame clones only, not all of them. Clone size and V and J calls were adopted from that table, with D and trimming inferred from the DNA. The table records roughly 180,000 clones, 77% of them present only once. These donors counted as nominally healthy when sampled, but unrecorded immune exposures were likely.

The chain employs TRBV9 and TRBJ2-7; TRBD2 matches 7 bases. Sequencing was done on a sample of PBMCs. This TCR came from a woman in her fifties or sixties in good health and CMV-seropositive. The CDR3, as DNA: TGTGCCAGCAGCTCAGGAGGCGGGAGCTCCTACGAGCAGTACTTC. Translating gives CASSSGGGSSYEQYF.